This T cell receptor (beta chain) comes out of a study of Graves' ophthalmopathy and Graves' hyperthyroidism. This clonotype was observed at least ten times. What it binds is unknown. Study-wide results and caveats: The authors also found most expanded thyroid clonotypes above 0.001 frequency in blood. For separating ophthalmopathy from stable hyperthyroidism, a 13-signature model gave almost 90% sensitivity and about 80% specificity. Ophthalmopathy progression cases were predicted by the model with 70.59% sensitivity and approximately 76% specificity.

The germline V and J ends were trimmed by 0 bases and 5 bases, with 11 bases remaining between them. Germline CDR1 reads SGHRS; CDR2 reads YFSETQ. This CDR3 is built from 15 residues. RNA transcripts provided the template for amplifying TCR beta CDR3 regions. The authors performed first-round RT-PCR with HTBI primers and then a second-round multiplex PCR. TCRdb re-called the multiplex PCR reads through MiXCR, storing one row per CDR3 protein. This table holds about 390,000 distinct CDR3 sequences, 15% found once. Aged 18 to 65, hyperthyroidism patients had been newly diagnosed, with under 2 months' duration.

Sequencing was done on a sample of peripheral blood. The chain combines TRBV5-1 with TRBJ2-2; D not resolved. The sequence came from a woman younger than 35 with stable Graves' hyperthyroidism. CDR3 residues: CASSLGASGTGELFF. The CDR3 DNA reads as TGCGCCAGCAGCTTGGGGGCATCCGGGACCGGGGAGCTGTTTTTT.